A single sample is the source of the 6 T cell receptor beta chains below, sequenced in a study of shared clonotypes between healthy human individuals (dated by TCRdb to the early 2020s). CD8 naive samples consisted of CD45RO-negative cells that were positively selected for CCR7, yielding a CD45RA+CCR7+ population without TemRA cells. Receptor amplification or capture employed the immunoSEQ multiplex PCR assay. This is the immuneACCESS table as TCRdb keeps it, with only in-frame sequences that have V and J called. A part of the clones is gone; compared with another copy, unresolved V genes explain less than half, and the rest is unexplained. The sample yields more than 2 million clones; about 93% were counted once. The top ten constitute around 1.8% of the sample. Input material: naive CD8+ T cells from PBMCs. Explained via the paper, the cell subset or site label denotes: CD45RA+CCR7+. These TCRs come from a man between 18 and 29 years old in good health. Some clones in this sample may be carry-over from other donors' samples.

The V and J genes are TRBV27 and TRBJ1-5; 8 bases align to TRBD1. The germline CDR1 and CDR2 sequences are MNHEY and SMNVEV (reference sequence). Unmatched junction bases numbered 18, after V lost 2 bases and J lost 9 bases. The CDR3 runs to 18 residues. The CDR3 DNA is TGTGCCAGCAGTTTAACATCAATGGACAGGGTGGTTGTAGGGCCCCAGCATTTT. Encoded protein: CASSLTSMDRVVVGPQHF.

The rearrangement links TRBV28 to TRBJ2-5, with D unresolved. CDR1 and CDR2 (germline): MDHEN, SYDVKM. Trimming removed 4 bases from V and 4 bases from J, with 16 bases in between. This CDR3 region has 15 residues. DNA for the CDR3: TGTGCCAGCAGTTCCCCGCTAGTCCCGGGAGAGACCCAGTACTTC. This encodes CASSSPLVPGETQYF.

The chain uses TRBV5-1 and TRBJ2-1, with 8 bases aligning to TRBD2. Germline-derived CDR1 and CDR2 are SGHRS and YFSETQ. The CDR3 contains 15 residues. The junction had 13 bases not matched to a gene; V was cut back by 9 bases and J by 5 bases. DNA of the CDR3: TGCGCCACCCGGTTAACTAGCGGAAGCCACAATGAGCAGTTCTTC. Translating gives CATRLTSGSHNEQFF.

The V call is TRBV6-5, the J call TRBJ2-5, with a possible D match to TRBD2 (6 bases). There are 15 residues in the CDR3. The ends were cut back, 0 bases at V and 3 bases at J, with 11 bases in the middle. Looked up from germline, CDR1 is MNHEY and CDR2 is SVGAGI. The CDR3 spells CASSYSGTPKETQYF. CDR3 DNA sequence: TGTGCCAGCAGTTACTCCGGGACTCCAAAAGAGACCCAGTACTTC.

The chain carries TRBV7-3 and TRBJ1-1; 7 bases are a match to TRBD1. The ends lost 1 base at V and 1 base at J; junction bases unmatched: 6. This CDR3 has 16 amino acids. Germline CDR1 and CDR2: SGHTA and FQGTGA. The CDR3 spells CASSLSRGNSNTEAFF. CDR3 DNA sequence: TGTGCCAGCAGCTTAAGCAGGGGGAACTCGAACACTGAAGCTTTCTTT.

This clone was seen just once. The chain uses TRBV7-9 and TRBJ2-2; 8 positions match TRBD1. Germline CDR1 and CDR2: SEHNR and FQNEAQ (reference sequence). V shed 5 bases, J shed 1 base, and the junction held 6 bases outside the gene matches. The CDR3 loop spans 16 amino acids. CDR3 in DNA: TGTGCCAGCAGCGACCGCAGGGGGCGGAACACCGGGGAGCTGTTTTTT. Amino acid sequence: CASSDRRGRNTGELFF.